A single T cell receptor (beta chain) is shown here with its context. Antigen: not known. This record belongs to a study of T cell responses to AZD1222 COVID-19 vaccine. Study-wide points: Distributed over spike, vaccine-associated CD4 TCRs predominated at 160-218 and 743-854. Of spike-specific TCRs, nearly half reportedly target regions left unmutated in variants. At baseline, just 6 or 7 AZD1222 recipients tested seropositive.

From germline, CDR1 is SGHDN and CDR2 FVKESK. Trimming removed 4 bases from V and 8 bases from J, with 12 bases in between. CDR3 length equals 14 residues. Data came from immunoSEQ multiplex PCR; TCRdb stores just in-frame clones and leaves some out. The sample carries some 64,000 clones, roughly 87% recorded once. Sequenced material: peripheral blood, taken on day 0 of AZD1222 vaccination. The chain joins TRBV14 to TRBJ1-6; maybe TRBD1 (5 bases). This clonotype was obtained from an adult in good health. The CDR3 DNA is TGTGCCAGCAGCCTCGGGACCCAATATTCACCCCTCCACTTT. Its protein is CASSLGTQYSPLHF.